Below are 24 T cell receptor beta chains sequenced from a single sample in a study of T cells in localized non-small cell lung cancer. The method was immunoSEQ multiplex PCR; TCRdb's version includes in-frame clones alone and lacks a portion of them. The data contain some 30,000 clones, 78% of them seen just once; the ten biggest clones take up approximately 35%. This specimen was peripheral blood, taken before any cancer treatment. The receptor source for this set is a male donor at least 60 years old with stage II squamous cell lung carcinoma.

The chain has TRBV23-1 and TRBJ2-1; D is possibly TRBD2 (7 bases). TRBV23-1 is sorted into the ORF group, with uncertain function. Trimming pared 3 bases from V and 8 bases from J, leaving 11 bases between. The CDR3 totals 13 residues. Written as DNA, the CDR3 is TGCGCCAGCAGTCAGGGGGGGCTGGATGAGCAGTTCTTC. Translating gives CASSQGGLDEQFF.

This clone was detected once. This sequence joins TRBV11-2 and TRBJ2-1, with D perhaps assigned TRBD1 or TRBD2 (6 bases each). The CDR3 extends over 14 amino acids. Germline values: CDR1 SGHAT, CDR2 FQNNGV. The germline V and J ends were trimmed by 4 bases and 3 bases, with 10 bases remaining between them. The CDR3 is CASSSGDFYNEQFF. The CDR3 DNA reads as TGTGCCAGCAGCTCAGGGGACTTCTACAATGAGCAGTTCTTC.

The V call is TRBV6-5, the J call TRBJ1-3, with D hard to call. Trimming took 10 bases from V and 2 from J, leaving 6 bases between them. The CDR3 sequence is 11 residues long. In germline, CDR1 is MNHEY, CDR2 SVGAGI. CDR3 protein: CATSPGNTIYF. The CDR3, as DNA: TGTGCCACCTCCCCTGGAAACACCATATATTTT.

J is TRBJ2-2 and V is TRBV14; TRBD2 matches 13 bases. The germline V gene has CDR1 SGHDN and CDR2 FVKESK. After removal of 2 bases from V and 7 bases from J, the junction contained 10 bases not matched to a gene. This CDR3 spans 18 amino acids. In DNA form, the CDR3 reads TGTGCCAGCAGCCAATTAGGACTAGCGGGGGATCGCGGCGGGGAGCTGTTTTTT. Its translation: CASSQLGLAGDRGGELFF.

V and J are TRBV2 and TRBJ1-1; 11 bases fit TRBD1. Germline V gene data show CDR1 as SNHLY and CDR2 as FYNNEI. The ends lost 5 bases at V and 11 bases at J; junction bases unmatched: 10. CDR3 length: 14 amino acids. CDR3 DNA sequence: TGTGCCAGCAGTTCCCAGGGACAGGGGGTATCGGCTTTCTTT. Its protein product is CASSSQGQGVSAFF.

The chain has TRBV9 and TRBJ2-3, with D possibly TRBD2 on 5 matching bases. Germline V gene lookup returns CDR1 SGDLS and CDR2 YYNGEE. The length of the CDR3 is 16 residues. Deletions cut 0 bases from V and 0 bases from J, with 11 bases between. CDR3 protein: CASSVGGAASTDTQYF. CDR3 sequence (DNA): TGTGCCAGCAGCGTAGGGGGAGCGGCTAGCACAGATACGCAGTATTTT.

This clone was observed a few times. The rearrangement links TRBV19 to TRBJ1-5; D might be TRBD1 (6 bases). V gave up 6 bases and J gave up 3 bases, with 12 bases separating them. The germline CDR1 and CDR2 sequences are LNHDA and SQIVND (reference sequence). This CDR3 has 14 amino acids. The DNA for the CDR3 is TGTGCCAGTAGCCACCGGGACACCAATCAGCCCCAGCATTTT. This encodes CASSHRDTNQPQHF.

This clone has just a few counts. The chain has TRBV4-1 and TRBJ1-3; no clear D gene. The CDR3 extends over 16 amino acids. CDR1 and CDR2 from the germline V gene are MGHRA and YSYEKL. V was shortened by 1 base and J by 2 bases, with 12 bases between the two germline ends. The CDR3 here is CASSQGRDFTGNTIYF. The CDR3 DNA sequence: TGCGCCAGCAGCCAAGGACGTGATTTTACTGGAAACACCATATATTTT.

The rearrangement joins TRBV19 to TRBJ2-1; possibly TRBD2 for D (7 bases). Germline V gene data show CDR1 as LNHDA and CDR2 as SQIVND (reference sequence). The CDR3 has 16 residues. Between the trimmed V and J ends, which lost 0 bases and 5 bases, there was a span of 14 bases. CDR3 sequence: CASSIDRGGGNNEQFF. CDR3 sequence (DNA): TGTGCCAGTAGTATAGATAGGGGGGGCGGCAACAATGAGCAGTTCTTC.

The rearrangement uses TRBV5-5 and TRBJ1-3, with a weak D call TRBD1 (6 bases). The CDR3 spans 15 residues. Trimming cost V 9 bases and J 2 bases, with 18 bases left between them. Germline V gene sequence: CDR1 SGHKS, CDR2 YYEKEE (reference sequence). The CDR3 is CATAIQTGTGNTIYF. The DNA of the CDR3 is TGTGCCACCGCGATCCAGACAGGAACTGGAAACACCATATATTTT.

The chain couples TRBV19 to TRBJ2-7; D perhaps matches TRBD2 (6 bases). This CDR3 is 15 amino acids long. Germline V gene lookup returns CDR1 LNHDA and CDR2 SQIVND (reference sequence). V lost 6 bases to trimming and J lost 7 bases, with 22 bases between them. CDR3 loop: CASRGTAGGRSEQYF. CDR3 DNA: TGTGCCAGTAGGGGGACGGCCGGGGGACGCTCAGAGCAGTACTTC. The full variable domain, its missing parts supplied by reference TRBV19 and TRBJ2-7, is DGGITQSPKYLFRKEGQNVTLSCEQNLNHDAMYWYRQDPGQGLRLIYYSQIVNDFQKGDIAEGYSVSREKKESFPLTVTSAQKNPTAFYLCASRGTAGGRSEQYFGPGTRLTVT.

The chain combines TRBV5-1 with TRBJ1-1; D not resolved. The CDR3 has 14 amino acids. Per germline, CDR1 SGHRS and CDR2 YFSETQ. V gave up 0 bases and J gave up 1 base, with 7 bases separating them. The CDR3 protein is CASSLATQNTEAFF. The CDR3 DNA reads TGCGCCAGCAGCTTGGCAACCCAGAACACTGAAGCTTTCTTT.

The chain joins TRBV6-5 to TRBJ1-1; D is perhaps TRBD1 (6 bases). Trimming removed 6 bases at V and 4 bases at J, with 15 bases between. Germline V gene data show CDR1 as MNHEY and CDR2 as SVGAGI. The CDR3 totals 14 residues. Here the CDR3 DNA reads TGTGCCAGCAGCCCCCGGGGGCCGGGCACTGAAGCTTTCTTT. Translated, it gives CASSPRGPGTEAFF.

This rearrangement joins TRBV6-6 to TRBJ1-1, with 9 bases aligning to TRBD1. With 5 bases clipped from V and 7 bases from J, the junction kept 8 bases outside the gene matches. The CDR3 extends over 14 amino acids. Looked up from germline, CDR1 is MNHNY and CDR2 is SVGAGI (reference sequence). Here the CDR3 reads CASSLRTGVNEAFF. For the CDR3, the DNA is TGTGCCAGCAGTCTCAGGACAGGGGTAAATGAAGCTTTCTTT.

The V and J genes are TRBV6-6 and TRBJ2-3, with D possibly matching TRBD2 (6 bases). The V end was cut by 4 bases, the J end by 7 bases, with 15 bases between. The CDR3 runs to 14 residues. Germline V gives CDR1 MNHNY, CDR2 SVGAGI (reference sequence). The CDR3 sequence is CASSLGGERHTQYF. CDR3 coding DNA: TGTGCCAGCAGTTTAGGAGGGGAGAGGCATACGCAGTATTTT.

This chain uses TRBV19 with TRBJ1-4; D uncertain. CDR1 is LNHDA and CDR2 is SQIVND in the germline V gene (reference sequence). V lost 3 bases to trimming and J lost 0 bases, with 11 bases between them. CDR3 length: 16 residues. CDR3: CASSMPRPTTNEKLFF. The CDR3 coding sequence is TGTGCCAGTAGTATGCCCAGGCCGACAACTAATGAAAAACTGTTTTTT.

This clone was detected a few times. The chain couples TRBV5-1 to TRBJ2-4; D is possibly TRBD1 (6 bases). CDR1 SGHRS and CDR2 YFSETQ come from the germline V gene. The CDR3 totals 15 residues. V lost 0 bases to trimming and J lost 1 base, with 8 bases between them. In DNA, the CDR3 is TGCGCCAGCAGCTTGGACAGGGTGGCCAAAAACATTCAGTACTTC. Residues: CASSLDRVAKNIQYF.

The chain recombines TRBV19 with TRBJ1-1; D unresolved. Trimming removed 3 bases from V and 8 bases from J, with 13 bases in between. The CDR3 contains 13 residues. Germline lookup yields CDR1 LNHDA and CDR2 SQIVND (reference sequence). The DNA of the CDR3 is TGTGCCAGTAGTATGTCCCACCACCGAGAAGCTTTCTTT. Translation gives CASSMSHHREAFF.

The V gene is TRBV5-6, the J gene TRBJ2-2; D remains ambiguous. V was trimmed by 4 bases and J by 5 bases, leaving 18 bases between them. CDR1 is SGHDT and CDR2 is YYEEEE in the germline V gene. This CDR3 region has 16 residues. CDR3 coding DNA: TGTGCCAGCAGCCCGTTTATTCTACGAAGAACCGGGGAGCTGTTTTTT. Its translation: CASSPFILRRTGELFF.

The CDR3 DNA follows: TGCGCCAGCAGCTTTTCCCAGGGAGGGACCCAGTACTTC. Translating it yields CASSFSQGGTQYF. This rearrangement joins TRBV5-1 to TRBJ2-5; weak D call: TRBD2 (6 bases). Trimming removed 2 bases at V and 7 bases at J, with 12 bases between. This CDR3 has 13 amino acids. Germline V CDR1 and CDR2: SGHRS, YFSETQ.

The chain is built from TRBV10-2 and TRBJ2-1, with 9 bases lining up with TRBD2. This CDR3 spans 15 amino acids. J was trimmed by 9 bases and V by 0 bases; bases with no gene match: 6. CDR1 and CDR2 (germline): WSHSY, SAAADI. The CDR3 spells CASSESTLAGREQFF. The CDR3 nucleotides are TGCGCCAGCAGTGAGTCGACCCTAGCGGGGCGTGAGCAGTTCTTC.

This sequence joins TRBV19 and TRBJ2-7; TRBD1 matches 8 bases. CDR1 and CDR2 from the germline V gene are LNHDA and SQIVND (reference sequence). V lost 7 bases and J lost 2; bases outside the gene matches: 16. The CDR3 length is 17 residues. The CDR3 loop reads CASTPGARQGITYEQYF. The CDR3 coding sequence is TGTGCCAGTACTCCAGGGGCGAGACAGGGGATTACCTACGAGCAGTACTTC.

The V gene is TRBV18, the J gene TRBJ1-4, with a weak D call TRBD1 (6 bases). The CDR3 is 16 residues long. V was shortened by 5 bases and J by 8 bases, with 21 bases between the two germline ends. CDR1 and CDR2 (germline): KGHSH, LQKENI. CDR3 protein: CASSRLEAGAGEKLFF. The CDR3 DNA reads TGTGCCAGCTCAAGACTGGAAGCAGGGGCTGGGGAAAAACTGTTTTTT.

Here the CDR3 reads CASSMQGNTEAFF. The CDR3 coding sequence is TGTGCCAGTAGTATGCAGGGTAACACTGAAGCTTTCTTT. The genes are TRBV19 and TRBJ1-1, with D possibly TRBD1 on 5 matching bases. V lost 3 bases, J lost 2 bases, and 7 bases lay in between. CDR1 LNHDA and CDR2 SQIVND come from the germline V gene (reference sequence). The CDR3 totals 13 residues.